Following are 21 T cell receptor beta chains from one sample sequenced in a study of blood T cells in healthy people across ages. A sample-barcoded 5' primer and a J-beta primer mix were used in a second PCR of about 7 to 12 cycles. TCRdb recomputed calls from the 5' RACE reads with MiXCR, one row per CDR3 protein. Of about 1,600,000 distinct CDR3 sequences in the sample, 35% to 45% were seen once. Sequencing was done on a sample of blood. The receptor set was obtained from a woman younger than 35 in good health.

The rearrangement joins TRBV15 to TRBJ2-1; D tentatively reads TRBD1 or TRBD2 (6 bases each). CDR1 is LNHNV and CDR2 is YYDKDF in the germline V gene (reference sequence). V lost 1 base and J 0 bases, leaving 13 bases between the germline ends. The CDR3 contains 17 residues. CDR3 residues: CATSRVGGHSSYNEQFF. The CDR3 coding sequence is TGTGCCACCAGCAGAGTGGGGGGCCACAGCTCCTACAATGAGCAGTTCTTC.

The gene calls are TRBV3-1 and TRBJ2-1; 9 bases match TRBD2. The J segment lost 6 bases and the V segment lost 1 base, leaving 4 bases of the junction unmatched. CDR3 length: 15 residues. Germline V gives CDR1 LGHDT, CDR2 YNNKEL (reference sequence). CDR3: CASSQGGTSPNEQFF. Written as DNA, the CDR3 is TGTGCCAGCAGCCAAGGCGGGACTAGCCCCAATGAGCAGTTCTTC.

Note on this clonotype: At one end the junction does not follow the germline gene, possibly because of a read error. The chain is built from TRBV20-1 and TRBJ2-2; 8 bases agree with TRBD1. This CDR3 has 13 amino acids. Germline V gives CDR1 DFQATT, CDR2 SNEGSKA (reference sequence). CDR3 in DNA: TGTAGTGCTGGCAGGGGGCACACCGGGGAGCTGTTTTTT. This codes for CSAGRGHTGELFF.

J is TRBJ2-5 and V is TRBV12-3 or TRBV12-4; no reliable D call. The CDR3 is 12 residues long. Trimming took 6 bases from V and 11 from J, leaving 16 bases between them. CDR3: CASSTYTNEQYF. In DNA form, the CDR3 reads TGTGCCAGCAGCACCTATACTAATGAGCAGTACTTC.

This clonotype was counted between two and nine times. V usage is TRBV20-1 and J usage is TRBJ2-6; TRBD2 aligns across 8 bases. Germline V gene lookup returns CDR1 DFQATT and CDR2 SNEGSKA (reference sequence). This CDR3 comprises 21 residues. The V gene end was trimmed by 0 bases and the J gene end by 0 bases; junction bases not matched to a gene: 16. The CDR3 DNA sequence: TGCAGTGCTAGAGATGGACTTGGACTAGCCAAGACTGGCTCTGGGGCCAACGTCCTGACTTTC. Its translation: CSARDGLGLAKTGSGANVLTF.

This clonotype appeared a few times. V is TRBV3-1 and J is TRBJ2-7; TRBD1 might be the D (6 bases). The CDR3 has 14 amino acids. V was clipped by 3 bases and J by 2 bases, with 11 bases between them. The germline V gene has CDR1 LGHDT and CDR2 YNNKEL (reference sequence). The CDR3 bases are TGTGCCAGCAGCCACCGACAGGAACCCTACGAGCAGTACTTC. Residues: CASSHRQEPYEQYF.

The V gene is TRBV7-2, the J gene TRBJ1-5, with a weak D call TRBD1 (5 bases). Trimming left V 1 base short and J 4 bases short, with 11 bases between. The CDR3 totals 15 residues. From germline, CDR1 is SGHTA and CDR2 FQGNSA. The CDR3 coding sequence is TGTGCCAGCAGCTTAGTAGGACCAGGGAATCAGCCCCAGCATTTT. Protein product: CASSLVGPGNQPQHF.

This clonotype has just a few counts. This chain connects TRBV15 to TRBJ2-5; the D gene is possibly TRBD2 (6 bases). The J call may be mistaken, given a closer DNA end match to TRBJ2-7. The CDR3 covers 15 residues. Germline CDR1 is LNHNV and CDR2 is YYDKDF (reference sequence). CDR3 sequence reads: CATSRDPTSYHEQYF. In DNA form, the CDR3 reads TGTGCCACCAGCAGAGATCCGACTAGTTACCACGAGCAGTACTTC.

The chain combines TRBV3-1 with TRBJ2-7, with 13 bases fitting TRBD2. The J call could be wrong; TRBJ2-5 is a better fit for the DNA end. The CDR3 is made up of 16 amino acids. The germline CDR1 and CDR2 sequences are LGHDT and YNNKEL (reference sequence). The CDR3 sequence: CASSRTSGSLSGTQYF. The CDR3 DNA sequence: TGTGCCAGCAGCCGGACTAGCGGGAGCCTTTCGGGGACCCAGTACTTC.

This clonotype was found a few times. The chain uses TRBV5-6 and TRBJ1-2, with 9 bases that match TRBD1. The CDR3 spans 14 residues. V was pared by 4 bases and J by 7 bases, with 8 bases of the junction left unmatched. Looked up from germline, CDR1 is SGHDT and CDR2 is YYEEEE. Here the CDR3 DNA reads TGTGCCAGCAGCCCGGGACAGGGTGTTCGTGGCTACACCTTC. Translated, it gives CASSPGQGVRGYTF. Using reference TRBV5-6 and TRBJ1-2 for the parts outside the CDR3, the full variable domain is DAGVTQSPTHLIKTRGQQVTLRCSPKSGHDTVSWYQQALGQGPQFIFQYYEEEERQRGNFPDRFSGHQFPNYSSELNVNALLLGDSALYLCASSPGQGVRGYTFGSGTRLTVV.

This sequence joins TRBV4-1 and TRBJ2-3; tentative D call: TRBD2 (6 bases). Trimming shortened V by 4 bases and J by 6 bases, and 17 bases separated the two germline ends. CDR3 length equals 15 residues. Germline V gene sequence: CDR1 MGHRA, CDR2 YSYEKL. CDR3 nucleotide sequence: TGCGCCAGCAGCCGCCGGGACTTGGGCGGGGATACGCAGTATTTT. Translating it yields CASSRRDLGGDTQYF.

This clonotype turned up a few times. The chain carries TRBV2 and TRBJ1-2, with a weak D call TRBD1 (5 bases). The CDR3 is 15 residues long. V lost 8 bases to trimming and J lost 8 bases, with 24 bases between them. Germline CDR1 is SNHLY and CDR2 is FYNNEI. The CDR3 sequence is CASVKRSAGQGGYTF. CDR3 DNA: TGTGCCAGCGTGAAGAGATCGGCCGGCCAGGGCGGCTACACCTTC.

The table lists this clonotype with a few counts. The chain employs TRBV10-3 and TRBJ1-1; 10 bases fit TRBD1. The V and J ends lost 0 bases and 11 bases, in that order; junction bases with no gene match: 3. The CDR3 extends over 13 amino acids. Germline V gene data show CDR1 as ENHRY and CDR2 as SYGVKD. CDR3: CAISESQGQGAFF. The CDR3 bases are TGTGCCATCAGTGAGTCGCAGGGACAGGGGGCTTTCTTT.

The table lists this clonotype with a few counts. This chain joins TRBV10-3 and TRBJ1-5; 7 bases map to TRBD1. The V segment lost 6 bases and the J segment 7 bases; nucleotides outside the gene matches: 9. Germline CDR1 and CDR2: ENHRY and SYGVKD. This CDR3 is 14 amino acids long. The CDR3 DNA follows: TGTGCCATCAGGCCGAGCACAGGGGACCAGCCCCAGCATTTT. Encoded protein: CAIRPSTGDQPQHF.

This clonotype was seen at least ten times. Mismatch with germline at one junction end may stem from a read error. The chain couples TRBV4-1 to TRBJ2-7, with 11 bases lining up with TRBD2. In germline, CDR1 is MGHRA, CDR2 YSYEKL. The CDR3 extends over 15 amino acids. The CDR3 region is CASSQELAGVYEQYF. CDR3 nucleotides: TGTGCCAGCAGCCAAGAACTAGCGGGGGTCTACGAGCAGTACTTC.

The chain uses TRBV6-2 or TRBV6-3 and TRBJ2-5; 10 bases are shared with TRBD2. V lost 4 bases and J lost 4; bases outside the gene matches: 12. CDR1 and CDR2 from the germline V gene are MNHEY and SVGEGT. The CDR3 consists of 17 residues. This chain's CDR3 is CASSSPQLPSGRETQYF. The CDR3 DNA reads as TGTGCCAGCAGTTCCCCTCAACTTCCTAGCGGGAGAGAGACCCAGTACTTC.

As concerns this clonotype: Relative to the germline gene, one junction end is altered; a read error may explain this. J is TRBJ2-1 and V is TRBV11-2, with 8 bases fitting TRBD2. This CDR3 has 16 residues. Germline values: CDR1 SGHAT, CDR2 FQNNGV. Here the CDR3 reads CASSFQQREPFNERFF. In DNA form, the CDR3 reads TGTGCCAGCAGCTTCCAACAGCGGGAGCCTTTCAATGAGCGGTTCTTC.

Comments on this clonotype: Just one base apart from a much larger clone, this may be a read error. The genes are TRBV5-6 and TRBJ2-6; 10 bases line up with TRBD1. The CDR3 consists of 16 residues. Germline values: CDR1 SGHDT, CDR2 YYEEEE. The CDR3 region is CASADRGLSGANALTF. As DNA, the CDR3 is TGTGCCAGCGCTGACAGGGGGCTGTCTGGGGCCAACGCCCTGACTTTC.

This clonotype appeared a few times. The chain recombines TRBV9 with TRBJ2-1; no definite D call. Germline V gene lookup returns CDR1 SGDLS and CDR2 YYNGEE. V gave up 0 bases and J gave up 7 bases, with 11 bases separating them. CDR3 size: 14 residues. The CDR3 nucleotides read TGTGCCAGCAGCGTAGGGGGTAGCATGAATGAGCAGTTCTTC. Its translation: CASSVGGSMNEQFF. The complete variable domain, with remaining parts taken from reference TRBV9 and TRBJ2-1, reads DSGVTQTPKHLITATGQRVTLRCSPRSGDLSVYWYQQSLDQGLQFLIQYYNGEERAKGNILERFSAQQFPDLHSELNLSSLELGDSALYFCASSVGGSMNEQFFGPGTRLTVL.

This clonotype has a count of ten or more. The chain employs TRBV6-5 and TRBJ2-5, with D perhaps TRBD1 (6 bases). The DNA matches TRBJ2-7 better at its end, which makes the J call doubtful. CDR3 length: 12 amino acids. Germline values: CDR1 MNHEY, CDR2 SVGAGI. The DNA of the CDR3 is TGTGCCAGCAGAACGACAGGTTCCGAGCAGTACTTC. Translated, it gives CASRTTGSEQYF.

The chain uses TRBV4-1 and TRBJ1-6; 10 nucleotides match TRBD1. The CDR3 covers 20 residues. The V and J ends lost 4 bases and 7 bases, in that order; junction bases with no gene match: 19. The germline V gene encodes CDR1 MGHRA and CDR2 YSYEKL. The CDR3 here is CASSRTVGQGSLILNSPLHF. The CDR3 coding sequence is TGCGCCAGCAGCCGGACTGTGGGACAGGGGAGTTTGATTCTCAATTCACCCCTCCACTTT.